A selection of T cell receptor beta chains follows, all from one sample in a study of control samples from healthy donors and cancer patients. Assay used: immunoSEQ multiplex PCR; TCRdb lists only in-frame clones, some missing. The sample lists tens of thousands of clones, around 90% occurring once. The sample taken for sequencing was PBMCs. The receptors here all came from a woman aged 40 to 55 with head and neck cancer. Both conserved end residues are part of each CDR3. Fields, in order: CDR3 protein, CDR3 DNA, V gene, J gene, clone size, D gene. A D gene is named only where the DNA matches it firmly. The size field is filled for only some rows; it gives once, few, many or a size class.

CATEARVFHQPQHF	TGTGCCACCGAGGCTCGGGTTTTCCATCAGCCCCAGCATTTT	TRBV19	TRBJ1-5	.	.
CAWSVRGGNTEAFF	TGTGCCTGGAGTGTACGAGGGGGGAACACTGAAGCTTTCTTT	TRBV30	TRBJ1-1	.	.
CASSSNYNEQFF	TGTGCCAGTAGCTCTAACTACAATGAGCAGTTCTTC	TRBV19	TRBJ2-1	.	.
CASRGRWTGSYEQYF	TGTGCCAGCAGGGGAAGGTGGACAGGGTCCTACGAGCAGTACTTC	TRBV6-5	TRBJ2-7	.	TRBD1
CASSLGGADTQYF	TGTGCCAGCAGCTTAGGTGGGGCAGATACGCAGTATTTT	TRBV11-2	TRBJ2-3	.	.
CATSDSRGPGELFF	TGTGCCACCAGTGATTCCAGGGGGCCGGGGGAGCTGTTTTTT	TRBV24-1	TRBJ2-2	.	TRBD1
CASSIETSGYNEQFF	TGTGCCAGTAGTATAGAGACTAGCGGATACAATGAGCAGTTCTTC	TRBV19	TRBJ2-1	once	TRBD2
CASSLGDSNGYTF	TGTGCCAGCAGCTTAGGGGACAGCAATGGCTACACCTTC	TRBV7-8	TRBJ1-2	.	TRBD1
CASSETSGRGSSYEQYF	TGTGCCAGCAGCGAGACTAGCGGGAGGGGAAGCTCCTACGAGCAGTACTTC	TRBV6-2/TRBV6-3	TRBJ2-7	.	TRBD2
CASYRDRVDEQYF	TGTGCCAGCTACCGGGACAGGGTAGACGAGCAGTACTTC	TRBV28	TRBJ2-7	.	TRBD1
CATSRVLAGRRTSSYEQYF	TGTGCCACCAGCAGAGTTCTAGCGGGGAGGAGGACGAGCTCCTACGAGCAGTACTTC	TRBV15	TRBJ2-7	.	TRBD2
CASSLDGFGANVLTF	TGCGCCAGCAGCTTGGACGGCTTTGGGGCCAACGTCCTGACTTTC	TRBV5-1	TRBJ2-6	.	.
CASSLWGGYTEAFF	TGTGCCAGCAGTTTATGGGGAGGGTACACTGAAGCTTTCTTT	TRBV28	TRBJ1-1	once	.
CAWSGQGNEQFF	TGTGCCTGGAGTGGACAGGGCAATGAGCAGTTCTTC	TRBV30	TRBJ2-1	.	TRBD1
CAWSLGGDEKLFF	TGTGCCTGGAGTCTAGGGGGCGATGAAAAACTGTTTTTT	TRBV30	TRBJ1-4	.	TRBD1
CASSSGQGATHYGYTF	TGTGCCAGTAGTAGCGGACAGGGGGCTACCCACTATGGCTACACCTTC	TRBV19	TRBJ1-2	.	TRBD1
CASSLAPTSGGTNEQFF	TGCGCCAGCAGCCTCGCCCCCACTAGCGGGGGGACCAATGAGCAGTTCTTC	TRBV4-1	TRBJ2-1	.	TRBD2
CASSPGAGQGKDYEQYF	TGTGCCAGCAGCCCAGGGGCGGGACAGGGGAAGGACTACGAGCAGTACTTC	TRBV21-1	TRBJ2-7	few	.
CASSQEEVRLDTEAFF	TGCGCCAGCAGCCAAGAGGAGGTCAGGCTGGACACTGAAGCTTTCTTT	TRBV4-1	TRBJ1-1	.	.
CASSLMNTEAFF	TGTGCCAGCAGCCTTATGAACACTGAAGCTTTCTTT	TRBV7-9	TRBJ1-1	.	.
CASSSEGGLAYEQYF	TGTGCCAGCAGCTCCGAAGGAGGACTAGCCTACGAGCAGTACTTC	TRBV11-2	TRBJ2-7	.	TRBD2
CASSIRGNNSPLHF	TGTGCCAGTAGTATCCGGGGCAATAATTCACCCCTCCACTTT	TRBV19	TRBJ1-6	.	.
CASSPQETGSPLHF	TGTGCCAGCTCACCGCAGGAGACGGGTTCACCCCTCCACTTT	TRBV18	TRBJ1-6	.	.
CATMWSSGNTIYF	TGTGCCACGATGTGGAGCTCTGGAAACACCATATATTTT	TRBV12-3/TRBV12-4	TRBJ1-3	.	.
CASSQDAGVSSYNEQFF	TGTGCCAGCAGCCAAGATGCGGGTGTGAGCTCCTACAATGAGCAGTTCTTC	TRBV4-2	TRBJ2-1	.	.
CASSTRGYSGANVLTF	TGCGCCAGCAGCACTCGGGGGTACTCTGGGGCCAACGTCCTGACTTTC	TRBV5-1	TRBJ2-6	.	.
CASRLGQGVSTEAFF	TGTGCCAGCAGGCTGGGCCAGGGGGTTTCCACTGAAGCTTTCTTT	TRBV27	TRBJ1-1	.	TRBD1
CASSLTDRRTEAFF	TGTGCCAGCAGTTTAACCGACAGGAGGACTGAAGCTTTCTTT	TRBV28	TRBJ1-1	.	.
CASSPQEASEQFF	TGTGCCAGCAGCCCCCAGGAAGCATCTGAGCAGTTCTTC	TRBV16	TRBJ2-1	.	.
CASFDRRQETQYF	TGTGCCAGCTTCGACAGGAGACAAGAGACCCAGTACTTC	TRBV18	TRBJ2-5	.	.
CASSLRQGRAQETQYF	TGCGCCAGCAGCCTTCGACAGGGGAGGGCTCAAGAGACCCAGTACTTC	TRBV5-1	TRBJ2-5	once	.
CASSRGSWGVAEKLFF	TGTGCCAGCAGCCGAGGGAGTTGGGGGGTGGCGGAAAAACTGTTTTTT	TRBV11-2	TRBJ1-4	.	.
CASSLPGGYTF	TGTGCCAGCAGCTTACCGGGTGGCTACACCTTC	TRBV5-4	TRBJ1-2	.	.
CASSLTGFYEQYF	TGTGCCAGCAGCCTGACAGGGTTCTACGAGCAGTACTTC	TRBV6-2/TRBV6-3	TRBJ2-7	.	TRBD1
CASRSGTGNQPQHF	TGTGCCAGCAGGAGCGGGACGGGGAATCAGCCCCAGCATTTT	TRBV7-8	TRBJ1-5	.	.
CASSVSRRNEQYF	TGTGCCAGCAGCGTCTCTAGGAGAAACGAGCAGTACTTC	TRBV14	TRBJ2-7	.	.
CASSPGGAYYNEQFF	TGTGCCAGCAGCCCAGGGGGCGCTTACTACAATGAGCAGTTCTTC	TRBV11-3	TRBJ2-1	.	TRBD1
CAWSTTQFPQYF	TGTGCCTGGAGTACAACCCAGTTCCCGCAGTATTTT	TRBV30	TRBJ2-3	.	.
CASSPRTGEGDGYTF	TGTGCCAGCAGCCCACGGACAGGGGAGGGAGATGGCTACACCTTC	TRBV3-1/TRBV3-2	TRBJ1-2	.	TRBD1
CASTLGEGAAGGYTF	TGTGCCAGCACCCTAGGGGAGGGGGCGGCGGGTGGCTACACCTTC	TRBV6-5	TRBJ1-2	.	TRBD1
CASSRPGQPFSGELFF	TGTGCCAGCAGCCGACCGGGACAGCCTTTCTCCGGGGAGCTGTTTTTT	TRBV5-6	TRBJ2-2	.	TRBD1
CASSPRDRGNEQFF	TGCGCCAGCAGCCCTAGGGACAGGGGTAATGAGCAGTTCTTC	TRBV4-1	TRBJ2-1	.	TRBD1
CASSLTGVSYEQYF	TGTGCCAGCAGTTTGACAGGGGTCTCCTACGAGCAGTACTTC	TRBV6-6	TRBJ2-7	.	TRBD1
CASSQDQGTSNTGELFF	TGTGCCAGCAGCCAAGATCAGGGGACTAGTAACACCGGGGAGCTGTTTTTT	TRBV14	TRBJ2-2	.	TRBD2
CASSNPGNGYTF	TGTGCCAGTAGTAATCCAGGGAATGGCTACACCTTC	TRBV19	TRBJ1-2	.	.
CASSLQVYPYNEQFF	TGCGCCAGCAGCTTGCAGGTATACCCCTACAATGAGCAGTTCTTC	TRBV5-1	TRBJ2-1	.	.
CASSLSRTGELFF	TGCGCCAGCAGCTTGTCGCGTACCGGGGAGCTGTTTTTT	TRBV5-1	TRBJ2-2	.	.
CASSIVSSYNEQFF	TGTGCCAGTAGTATAGTATCTTCCTACAATGAGCAGTTCTTC	TRBV19	TRBJ2-1	.	.